Listed below are T cell receptor beta chains from one sample, sequenced in a study of spatial heterogeneity in lung cancer. TCRdb called the 5' RACE reads again in MiXCR, with one record for every CDR3 protein. Altogether approximately 82,000 distinct CDR3 sequences are present, over 10% being singletons, with the ten largest covering roughly 4.2%. The sample consisted of PBMCs, taken at surgery. Receptors were obtained from a male donor with early-stage non-small cell lung cancer. CDR3s include the opening cysteine and the closing phenylalanine or tryptophan. D genes are given only for firm matches. Expanded clones are given a class, and other clones once, few, many or no size at all.

DNA	CDR3	D	size	J	V
TGCGCCAGCAGCTTGGCACCGGGACGGGCCTACAATGAGCAGTTCTTC	CASSLAPGRAYNEQFF	NA	many	TRBJ2-1	TRBV5-1
TGCGCCAGCACCGAAGGGGAGATAAAGGGTAGAGCTTTCTTT	CASTEGEIKGRAFF	NA	NA	TRBJ1-1	TRBV5-1
TGTGCCAGCAGCTTGGAGGCAGGCAAAATTGAAGCTTTCTTT	CASSLEAGKIEAFF	NA	many	TRBJ1-1	TRBV5-5
TGTGCCAGCAGTGAAGAAGGGGGGCAAGAGACCCAGTACTTC	CASSEEGGQETQYF	NA	few	TRBJ2-5	TRBV2
TGTGCCAGCAGTCCCGTGAAATCTCGCGGGAGAACAGATACGCAGTATTTT	CASSPVKSRGRTDTQYF	TRBD2	medium-sized	TRBJ2-3	TRBV6-6
TGTGCCATCAGTGAGCCAGCGGGAGGGGGCACAGATACGCAGTATTTT	CAISEPAGGGTDTQYF	TRBD2	few	TRBJ2-3	TRBV10-3
TGTGCCAGCATTCACGGGGAGACCCAGTACTTC	CASIHGETQYF	NA	NA	TRBJ2-5	TRBV6-5
TGTGCCACCAGCTCAGCGTCTGGGGCCAACGTCCTGACTTTC	CATSSASGANVLTF	NA	few	TRBJ2-6	TRBV15
TGTGCCAGCAGCTTGCTACCGGGGGGACAGCCTAACTATGGCTACACCTTC	CASSLLPGGQPNYGYTF	TRBD1	many	TRBJ1-2	TRBV27
TGTGCCAGCAGTTTCCAGGGACTGGTCGCAGATACGCAGTATTTT	CASSFQGLVADTQYF	NA	NA	TRBJ2-3	TRBV12-3/TRBV12-4
TGTGCCAGCAGTGAAAGCCGGGACACGATCTCCGAGCAGTACTTC	CASSESRDTISEQYF	NA	NA	TRBJ2-7	TRBV12-3/TRBV12-4
TGCAGTGCTACGGGGGACTCCGAGCAGTACTTC	CSATGDSEQYF	NA	NA	TRBJ2-7	TRBV20-1
TGCAGTGCTGACCGGGGGTTTGAAGAGCAGTTCTTC	CSADRGFEEQFF	NA	NA	TRBJ2-1	TRBV20-1
TGCGCCAGCAGCTCGACTAGCGGGAGTGGGGCAGATACGCAGTATTTT	CASSSTSGSGADTQYF	TRBD2	NA	TRBJ2-3	TRBV5-1
TGTGCCAGCAGTGAAGCTCCCACAGGGTGGAAAGAGACCCAGTACTTC	CASSEAPTGWKETQYF	NA	many	TRBJ2-5	TRBV2
TGTGCCAGCAGCTTGGGACTAGCCTCGAATGAGCAGTTCTTC	CASSLGLASNEQFF	TRBD2	NA	TRBJ2-1	TRBV7-9
TGTGCCAGCAGGGGACAGGGATTCCAGCCCCAGCATTTT	CASRGQGFQPQHF	TRBD1	NA	TRBJ1-5	TRBV12-3/TRBV12-4
TGCAGCGTTCAAAGGGATAGCAATCAGCCCCAGCATTTT	CSVQRDSNQPQHF	NA	many	TRBJ1-5	TRBV29-1
TGCGCCAGCAGCCAAGAATCCACCGAGACTAGCTCGTACGAGCAGTACTTC	CASSQESTETSSYEQYF	TRBD2	NA	TRBJ2-7	TRBV4-1
TGTGCCAGCAGCCTAGGACGGAGCTCCTACGAGCAGTACTTC	CASSLGRSSYEQYF	NA	NA	TRBJ2-7	TRBV3-1
TGTGCCAGCAGTTACCCCCCACGTCGTGGCGAGCAGTACTTC	CASSYPPRRGEQYF	NA	few	TRBJ2-7	TRBV6-6
TGTGCCAGCAGCCCCCAGGGACTAGCGGCGACCGGGCAGTACTTC	CASSPQGLAATGQYF	TRBD2	NA	TRBJ2-7	TRBV7-9
TGTGCCATCAGTGCTACAGGGGGCGGGGATCAGCCCCAGCATTTT	CAISATGGGDQPQHF	TRBD1	few	TRBJ1-5	TRBV10-3
TGTGCCAGCTCACCTACCCAGGGGGGCAAGGTCGATGAGCAGTTCTTC	CASSPTQGGKVDEQFF	NA	few	TRBJ2-1	TRBV18
TGTGCCAGCAGGCCCGGGACTTCCACCGGGGAGCTGTTTTTT	CASRPGTSTGELFF	NA	few	TRBJ2-2	TRBV13
TGTGCCAGCAGCTCAACTAGCGGGGGGTCAGAGACCCAGTACTTC	CASSSTSGGSETQYF	TRBD2	many	TRBJ2-5	TRBV11-2
TGTGCCAGCAGTTACTCGGGCCAGTTGGCGGAAGAGACCCAGTACTTC	CASSYSGQLAEETQYF	NA	NA	TRBJ2-5	TRBV6-6
TGTGCCAGCAGCTCCCCGACTAGCGGGAGAGAGACCCAGTACTTC	CASSSPTSGRETQYF	TRBD2	few	TRBJ2-5	TRBV3-1
TGTGCCAGCAGCCCACCCTTTAGCGGGAGAACAGATACGCAGTATTTT	CASSPPFSGRTDTQYF	TRBD2	many	TRBJ2-3	TRBV9
TGTGCCAGCAGTGGCGAGACGGGCGAGCAGTACTTC	CASSGETGEQYF	NA	NA	TRBJ2-7	TRBV6-1
TGTGCCAGCAGCTTAGCGCGGGGGAACAATGAGCAGTTCTTC	CASSLARGNNEQFF	TRBD2	NA	TRBJ2-1	TRBV7-2
TGTGCCAGCATCCAAGATGTTAGCAATCAGCCCCAGCATTTT	CASIQDVSNQPQHF	NA	NA	TRBJ1-5	TRBV3-1
TGTGCCAGCAGCCCGGAAGGAGCTAACTATGGCTACACCTTC	CASSPEGANYGYTF	NA	NA	TRBJ1-2	TRBV7-9
TGCGCCAGCAGGGACCGAGAGGGAATAGAGACTGAAGCTTTCTTT	CASRDREGIETEAFF	NA	NA	TRBJ1-1	TRBV10-1
TGTGCCAGCTCACGAACGGAAGAGACCCAGTACTTC	CASSRTEETQYF	NA	few	TRBJ2-5	TRBV18